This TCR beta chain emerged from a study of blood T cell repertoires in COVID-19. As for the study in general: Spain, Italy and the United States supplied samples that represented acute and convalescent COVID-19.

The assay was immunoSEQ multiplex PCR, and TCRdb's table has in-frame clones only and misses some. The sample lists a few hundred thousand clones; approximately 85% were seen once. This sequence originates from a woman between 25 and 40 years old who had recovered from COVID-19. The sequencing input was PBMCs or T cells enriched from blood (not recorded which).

CDR3 residues: CASSPGTAQGYTF. In DNA form, the CDR3 reads TGTGCCAGCTCACCAGGGACAGCGCAGGGCTACACCTTC. This rearrangement joins TRBV18 to TRBJ1-2; 7 bases align to TRBD1. The junction had 5 bases not matched to a gene; V was cut back by 2 bases and J by 8 bases. Germline-derived CDR1 and CDR2 are KGHSH and LQKENI. This CDR3 has 13 amino acids.